These 25 T cell receptor beta chains share one sample of origin, sequenced in a study of blood T cell repertoires in COVID-19. TCRdb's copy holds only in-frame clones and misses some; the assay was immunoSEQ multiplex PCR. The sample consists of about 270,000 clones, roughly nine tenths of them appearing once. Sequenced input: PBMCs or T cells enriched from blood (not recorded which). Every receptor here comes from a woman between 18 and 29 years old who had recovered from COVID-19.

The J gene is TRBJ2-1, the V gene TRBV28, with TRBD2 matching 10 bases. Per the germline V gene, CDR1 is MDHEN and CDR2 is SYDVKM. V lost 5 bases, J lost 4 bases, and 5 bases stayed unmatched. The CDR3 extends over 15 amino acids. The chain's CDR3 is CASSATSGVYNEQFF. CDR3 DNA: TGTGCCAGCAGTGCAACTAGCGGGGTTTACAATGAGCAGTTCTTC.

This chain links TRBV7-9 with TRBJ2-5; a possible D gene is TRBD1 (5 bases). The V end lost 4 bases, the J end lost 0 bases, and 9 bases lay between the germline ends. The CDR3 sequence is 14 residues long. The germline V gene has CDR1 SEHNR and CDR2 FQNEAQ (reference sequence). In DNA, the CDR3 is TGTGCCAGCAGCTACCCGGACAACCAAGAGACCCAGTACTTC. It specifies CASSYPDNQETQYF.

The CDR3 loop is CANTPPGRGAGNTIYF. CDR3 nucleotide sequence: TGTGCCAACACACCACCCGGGAGAGGGGCTGGAAACACCATATATTTT. This chain uses TRBV27 with TRBJ1-3; D might be TRBD1 (5 bases). CDR1 is MNHEY, CDR2 SMNVEV, per germline (reference sequence). With 10 bases removed from V and 2 bases from J, the gap between germline ends came to 21 bases. The CDR3 loop spans 16 amino acids.

J is TRBJ2-7 and V is TRBV19; 8 bases agree with TRBD1. This CDR3 contains 14 residues. Trimming took 1 base from V and 3 from J; bases not matched to a gene: 2. CDR1 LNHDA and CDR2 SQIVND come from the germline V gene (reference sequence). DNA for the CDR3: TGTGCCAGTAGTATAGGGGACAGGATCTACGAGCAGTACTTC. Translated: CASSIGDRIYEQYF. Supplemented by reference TRBV19 and TRBJ2-7, the full variable domain reads DGGITQSPKYLFRKEGQNVTLSCEQNLNHDAMYWYRQDPGQGLRLIYYSQIVNDFQKGDIAEGYSVSREKKESFPLTVTSAQKNPTAFYLCASSIGDRIYEQYFGPGTRLTVT.

This chain links TRBV18 with TRBJ2-4, with D tentatively TRBD1 (5 bases). The CDR3 consists of 15 residues. Germline loops: CDR1 KGHSH, CDR2 LQKENI. Trimming took off 5 bases at V and 3 bases at J, with 14 bases between the two ends. CDR3 residues: CASSTQGPDKNIQYF. CDR3 nucleotide sequence: TGTGCCAGCTCAACCCAGGGTCCCGACAAAAACATTCAGTACTTC.

The chain joins TRBV5-4 to TRBJ1-1; 8 positions match TRBD1. Unmatched junction bases numbered 11, after V lost 4 bases and J lost 0 bases. CDR1 and CDR2 from the germline V gene are SGHNT and YYREEE (reference sequence). CDR3 length equals 17 residues. The CDR3 reads CASSPGGAGIMNTEAFF. Here the CDR3 DNA reads TGTGCCAGCAGCCCAGGGGGCGCGGGAATCATGAACACTGAAGCTTTCTTT.

This chain links TRBV6-2 or TRBV6-3 with TRBJ1-1; D may be TRBD1 (6 bases). Germline V CDR1 and CDR2: MNHEY, SVGEGT. CDR3 length: 15 residues. V shed 6 bases and J shed 3 bases, with 17 bases lying between them. CDR3 DNA sequence: TGTGCCAGCAGCGTCCGAGGCAGGGGTTACACTGAAGCTTTCTTT. It codes for CASSVRGRGYTEAFF.

This sequence joins TRBV4-1 and TRBJ2-1; TRBD1 matches 12 bases. From germline, CDR1 is MGHRA and CDR2 YSYEKL. The CDR3 length is 15 residues. The ends lost 4 bases at V and 4 bases at J; junction bases unmatched: 2. The DNA for the CDR3 is TGCGCCAGCAGCCCGGGACAGGGGGCATACAATGAGCAGTTCTTC. Translated: CASSPGQGAYNEQFF.

The V call is TRBV28, the J call TRBJ2-1; D is uncertain. The V and J ends lost 3 bases and 6 bases respectively, with 12 bases between them. CDR1 is MDHEN, CDR2 SYDVKM, per germline. There are 14 residues in the CDR3. This CDR3 is CASSFLLPSNEQFF. CDR3 coding DNA: TGTGCCAGCAGTTTTCTCCTTCCGAGCAATGAGCAGTTCTTC.

The J gene is TRBJ1-2, the V gene TRBV29-1; D possibly corresponds to TRBD1 (6 bases). The CDR3 is made up of 13 amino acids. V gave up 4 bases and J gave up 4 bases, with 13 bases separating them. Germline V gene lookup returns CDR1 SQVTM and CDR2 ANQGSEA. This chain's CDR3 is CSVGEGGIYGYTF. The CDR3 DNA reads TGCAGCGTTGGGGAGGGGGGTATCTATGGCTACACCTTC.

V usage is TRBV5-5 and J usage is TRBJ2-7; 8 bases map to TRBD2. V was clipped by 7 bases and J by 2 bases; unmatched bases: 8. The CDR3 is 14 residues long. The germline V gene has CDR1 SGHKS and CDR2 YYEKEE (reference sequence). CDR3 residues: CASFAGGLAYEQYF. In DNA, the CDR3 is TGTGCCAGCTTCGCGGGAGGCCTCGCCTACGAGCAGTACTTC.

This chain uses TRBV29-1 with TRBJ2-7, with TRBD1 matching over 7 bases. The CDR3 has 14 amino acids. Germline CDR1 SQVTM, CDR2 ANQGSEA. J gave up 0 bases and V 4 bases, and 6 bases lay outside the gene matches. CDR3 bases: TGCAGCGTTGGTAGAACAGGGGACTCCTACGAGCAGTACTTC. Protein: CSVGRTGDSYEQYF.

This chain uses TRBV25-1 with TRBJ2-7, with 12 positions matching TRBD2. This CDR3 spans 17 amino acids. V lost 9 bases to trimming and J lost 8 bases; unmatched junction nucleotides: 20. The germline CDR1 and CDR2 sequences are MGHDK and SYGVNS. The CDR3 coding sequence is TGTGCCAGTGCTAGCGGGGGGGCTGCCACAGTACGCACGAAGCAGTACTTC. Its translation is CASASGGAATVRTKQYF.

The chain carries TRBV21-1 and TRBJ1-5. TRBV21-1 is shown as a pseudogene. The CDR3 covers 17 residues. The CDR3 coding sequence is TGTGCCAGCACCCAAGGGAGGCGCCAGGGCAGTAATCAGCCCCAGCATTTT. Residues: CASTQGRRQGSNQPQHF.

The V call is TRBV23-1, the J call TRBJ2-5; 7 nucleotides agree with TRBD1. TRBV23-1 is recorded as an ORF, its role being uncertain. The V gene end was trimmed by 6 bases and the J gene end by 2 bases; junction bases not matched to a gene: 6. This CDR3 has 14 residues. Here the CDR3 reads CASSRDREQETQYF. The DNA for the CDR3 is TGCGCCAGCAGCCGTGACAGGGAACAAGAGACCCAGTACTTC.

In this sample, this clone turned up once. The chain has TRBV5-1 and TRBJ2-1, with 7 bases aligning to TRBD1. V shed 4 bases, J shed 9 bases, and the junction held 10 bases outside the gene matches. The CDR3 spans 14 residues. Per the germline V gene, CDR1 is SGHRS and CDR2 is YFSETQ. CDR3 amino acids: CASSAQGIISEQFF. In DNA form, the CDR3 reads TGCGCCAGCAGCGCACAGGGGATCATATCTGAGCAGTTCTTC. Together with reference TRBV5-1 and TRBJ2-1, the CDR3 gives the full variable domain: KAGVTQTPRYLIKTRGQQVTLSCSPISGHRSVSWYQQTPGQGLQFLFEYFSETQRNKGNFPGRFSGRQFSNSRSEMNVSTLELGDSALYLCASSAQGIISEQFFGPGTRLTVL.

The J gene is TRBJ2-2, the V gene TRBV6-5; D may be TRBD1 (6 bases). The germline V gene has CDR1 MNHEY and CDR2 SVGAGI. Deletions cut 10 bases from V and 4 bases from J, with 13 bases between. The CDR3 has 13 amino acids. The CDR3 spells CAINRGGTGELFF. CDR3 in DNA: TGTGCCATAAACCGAGGGGGCACCGGGGAGCTGTTTTTT.

The V gene is TRBV19, the J gene TRBJ1-1; a weak D match, TRBD1 (6 bases). The CDR3 has 14 residues. Germline V CDR1 and CDR2: LNHDA, SQIVND (reference sequence). The V end was cut by 3 bases, the J end by 0 bases, with 8 bases between. This CDR3 is CASSMGHMNTEAFF. In DNA form, the CDR3 reads TGTGCCAGTAGTATGGGACACATGAACACTGAAGCTTTCTTT.

This clone turned up a few times. The genes are TRBV20-1 and TRBJ1-5, with a weak D call TRBD1 (6 bases). CDR1 is DFQATT, CDR2 SNEGSKA, per germline (reference sequence). V lost 3 bases and J lost 0, with 15 bases in between. CDR3 length: 16 amino acids. The CDR3 nucleotides are TGCAGTGCTAGTCCCGGACAGCTCTATAGCAATCAGCCCCAGCATTTT. It yields the protein CSASPGQLYSNQPQHF.

As concerns this clone: At one end, the junction sequence differs from germline, possibly due to a read error. The chain employs TRBV9 and TRBJ2-7, with 7 bases aligning to TRBD1. The germline V gene has CDR1 SGDLS and CDR2 YYNGEE. CDR3 size: 12 residues. CDR3 in amino acids: CASSSRQGTLGF. CDR3 nucleotides: TGTGCCAGCAGCTCCCGACAGGGCACCCTGGGTTTC. Together with reference TRBV9 and TRBJ2-7, the CDR3 gives the full variable domain: DSGVTQTPKHLITATGQRVTLRCSPRSGDLSVYWYQQSLDQGLQFLIQYYNGEERAKGNILERFSAQQFPDLHSELNLSSLELGDSALYFCASSSRQGTLGFGPGTRLTVT.

The chain employs TRBV5-8 and TRBJ2-4, with 7 bases matching TRBD1. The CDR3 runs to 20 residues. Per the germline V gene, CDR1 is SGHTS and CDR2 is YDEGEE. J lost 0 bases, V lost 1 base, and 16 bases had no gene match. The CDR3, as DNA: TGTGCCAGCAGCTTGACTGGAAGTTGGGGACAGCCTTTAGCCAAAAACATTCAGTACTTC. It codes for CASSLTGSWGQPLAKNIQYF.

The chain links TRBV19 to TRBJ2-5, with D maybe TRBD1 (5 bases). V was shortened by 3 bases and J by 5 bases, with 13 bases between the two germline ends. CDR3 length: 14 amino acids. The V gene's germline CDR1 is LNHDA and CDR2 SQIVND (reference sequence). The CDR3 spells CASSIGANRETQYF. The CDR3, as DNA: TGTGCCAGTAGTATTGGGGCCAACCGGGAGACCCAGTACTTC.

The gene calls are TRBV5-4 and TRBJ2-7; 13 positions match TRBD2. This CDR3 has 17 residues. Per the germline V gene, CDR1 is SGHNT and CDR2 is YYREEE (reference sequence). Unmatched junction bases numbered 8, after V lost 4 bases and J lost 1 base. The CDR3 region is CASSPRLAGGTSYEQYF. CDR3 bases: TGTGCCAGCAGCCCCCGACTAGCGGGAGGCACATCCTACGAGCAGTACTTC.

The V gene is TRBV6-5, the J gene TRBJ2-5; 8 bases match TRBD2. The germline CDR1 and CDR2 sequences are MNHEY and SVGAGI. J was trimmed by 4 bases and V by 7 bases; bases with no gene match: 2. The CDR3 covers 12 residues. Here the CDR3 reads CASNRGGETQYF. CDR3 nucleotide sequence: TGTGCCAGCAATCGGGGGGGAGAGACCCAGTACTTC.

The table lists this clone with a few counts. The sample contains more than one DNA sequence encoding this CDR3. This sequence joins TRBV9 and TRBJ1-1, with D unclear. Germline-derived CDR1 and CDR2 are SGDLS and YYNGEE. Trimming removed 2 bases at V and 4 bases at J, with 9 bases between. CDR3 length: 13 amino acids. DNA for the CDR3: TGTGCCAGCAGCGTGGGCACTGGCACTGAAGCTTTCTTT. This codes for CASSVGTGTEAFF.